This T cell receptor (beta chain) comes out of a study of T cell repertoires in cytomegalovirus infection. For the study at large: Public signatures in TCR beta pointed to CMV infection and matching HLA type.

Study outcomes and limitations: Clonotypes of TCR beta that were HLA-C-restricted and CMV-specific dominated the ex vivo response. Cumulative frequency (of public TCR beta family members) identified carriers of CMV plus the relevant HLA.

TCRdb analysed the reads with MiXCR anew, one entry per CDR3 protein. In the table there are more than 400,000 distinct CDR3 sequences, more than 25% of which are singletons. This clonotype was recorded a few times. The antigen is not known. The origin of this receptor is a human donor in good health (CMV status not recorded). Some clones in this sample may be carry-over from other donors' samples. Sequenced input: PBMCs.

CDR3 sequence (DNA): TGTGCCAGCAGTTACGTATGGCAAGAAAAACTGTTTTTT. Amino acid sequence: CASSYVWQEKLFF. The gene calls are TRBV6-2 or TRBV6-3 and TRBJ1-4, with D unresolved. This CDR3 contains 13 residues. Trimming took off 2 bases at V and 8 bases at J, with 9 bases between the two ends. CDR1 and CDR2 (germline): MNHEY, SVGEGT.